The 18 T cell receptor beta chains below come from one sample, sequenced in a study of Graves' ophthalmopathy and Graves' hyperthyroidism. Beta-chain TCR CDR3 regions were amplified from RNA transcripts. HTBI primers served in a first-round RT-PCR, which a second-round multiplex PCR followed. TCRdb re-called the multiplex PCR reads through MiXCR, storing one row per CDR3 protein. The profile covers around 170,000 distinct CDR3 sequences, with 37% appearing a single time and approximately 6.3% taken by the ten largest. The sequenced sample consisted of peripheral blood. The receptors originated from a woman aged 35 to 49 with Graves' ophthalmopathy.

The CDR3, as DNA: TGTGCCAGCAGTTACTCGAGGCGGCGGGAGTTCGAAGAGACCCAGTACTTC. Amino acid sequence: CASSYSRRREFEETQYF. This chain joins TRBV6-2 or TRBV6-3 and TRBJ2-5, with 7 bases that match TRBD2. The CDR3 is made up of 17 amino acids. Per the germline V gene, CDR1 is MNHEY and CDR2 is SVGEGT. The junction had 10 bases not matched to a gene; V was cut back by 0 bases and J by 3 bases.

This clonotype was seen just once. A junction end diverges from the germline sequence, so it may reflect a read error. In DNA, the CDR3 is TGTGCCAGCAGTTACTCGGGACTAACCTTATTC. It is translated as CASSYSGLTLF. V and J are TRBV6-5 and TRBJ2-7; 7 bases align to TRBD2. The CDR3 spans 11 residues. Germline V gene lookup returns CDR1 MNHEY and CDR2 SVGAGI.

This rearrangement joins TRBV6-1 to TRBJ2-7; the match to TRBD1 covers 8 bases. The germline CDR1 and CDR2 sequences are MNHNS and SASEGT. The J segment lost 1 base and the V segment lost 5 bases, leaving 7 bases of the junction unmatched. This CDR3 contains 15 residues. In nucleotides, the CDR3 is TGTGCCAGCAGTCCTGACAGGGGAGATTCCTACGAGCAGTACTTC. Translating gives CASSPDRGDSYEQYF.

The sample holds many counts of this clonotype. This chain connects TRBV12-3 or TRBV12-4 to TRBJ1-5, with D perhaps TRBD1 (5 bases). The CDR3 consists of 13 residues. V lost 3 bases and J 4 bases, leaving 7 bases between the germline ends. Here the CDR3 DNA reads TGTGCCAGCAGTTTTGGGGGGAATCAGCCCCAGCATTTT. Protein sequence: CASSFGGNQPQHF.

This CDR3 reads CASSPIGGPLTLGPSETQYF. The CDR3 region has the DNA TGTGCCAGCAGTCCCATCGGGGGACCATTGACCCTTGGTCCCTCAGAGACCCAGTACTTC. The chain carries TRBV12-3 or TRBV12-4 and TRBJ2-5, with D perhaps matching TRBD2 (6 bases). The V gene lost 5 bases and the J gene lost 4 bases, with 32 bases spanning the gap. This CDR3 is built from 20 residues.

This clonotype was counted ten times or more. CDR3 sequence: CATSDPPPVNIQYF. The CDR3 nucleotides read TGTGCCACCAGTGATCCGCCTCCAGTAAACATTCAGTACTTC. V and J are TRBV24-1 and TRBJ2-4; D is uncertain. The CDR3 is 14 residues long. The germline V gene encodes CDR1 KGHDR and CDR2 SFDVKD. The V end lost 3 bases, the J end lost 6 bases, and 11 bases lay between the germline ends.

This clonotype was counted once. The chain uses TRBV11-2 and TRBJ1-2; tentative D call: TRBD1 (5 bases). Trimming took 3 bases from V and 8 from J, leaving 22 bases between them. CDR1 is SGHAT and CDR2 is FQNNGV in the germline V gene. The CDR3 extends over 16 amino acids. The CDR3 DNA reads TGTGCCAGCAGCTTCCCCGTGGGGGTGGATTCGTTCGGCTACACCTTC. Translated: CASSFPVGVDSFGYTF.

This clonotype was seen repeatedly, ten times or more. The genes are TRBV12-3 or TRBV12-4 and TRBJ1-1, with a weak D call TRBD1 (6 bases). Deletions cut 7 bases from V and 1 base from J, with 13 bases between. The CDR3 sequence is 14 residues long. CDR3 bases: TGTGCCAGCAAATTCCAGACAGGGAACACTGAAGCTTTCTTT. It codes for CASKFQTGNTEAFF.

The rearrangement uses TRBV24-1 and TRBJ1-5; TRBD1 matches 7 bases. The CDR3 is made up of 17 amino acids. The germline V gene has CDR1 KGHDR and CDR2 SFDVKD. V shed 2 bases and J 3 bases; nucleotides not matched to a gene: 9. The CDR3 bases are TGTGCCACCAGTGATTCTTCTCAGGACAGGATCAATCAGCCCCAGCATTTT. Protein product: CATSDSSQDRINQPQHF.

This clonotype was counted at least ten times. The genes are TRBV27 and TRBJ2-5; no definite D call. This CDR3 comprises 16 residues. Germline V gene lookup returns CDR1 MNHEY and CDR2 SMNVEV (reference sequence). Trimming stripped 4 bases from V and 1 base from J, with 16 bases between. DNA for the CDR3: TGTGCCAGCAGTTACGCTCGCAGCTTAGCCCAAGAGACCCAGTACTTC. Its protein product is CASSYARSLAQETQYF.

This clonotype was counted ten times or more. The rearrangement joins TRBV28 to TRBJ1-5, with 7 bases lining up with TRBD1. The ends lost 1 base at V and 1 base at J; junction bases unmatched: 4. The V gene's germline CDR1 is MDHEN and CDR2 SYDVKM. The CDR3 is 16 amino acids. The CDR3 loop is CASSLSTGVSNQPQHF. The CDR3 nucleotides read TGTGCCAGCAGTTTATCCACAGGGGTGAGCAATCAGCCCCAGCATTTT.

Only one count was recorded for this clonotype. CDR3 sequence reads: CSARDQTAINNSPLHF. The DNA of the CDR3 is TGCAGTGCTAGAGATCAGACAGCAATCAATAATTCACCCCTCCACTTT. The chain is built from TRBV20-1 and TRBJ1-6; possibly TRBD1 for D (5 bases). The CDR3 extends over 16 amino acids. The germline V and J ends were trimmed by 0 bases and 5 bases, with 14 bases remaining between them. Germline V gene data show CDR1 as DFQATT and CDR2 as SNEGSKA (reference sequence).

The J gene is TRBJ1-2, the V gene TRBV24-1; 8 bases are a match to TRBD1. Germline lookup yields CDR1 KGHDR and CDR2 SFDVKD. The CDR3 covers 15 residues. V lost 3 bases to trimming and J lost 0 bases; unmatched junction nucleotides: 2. Written as DNA, the CDR3 is TGTGCCACCAGTGATCGGGACAGGCCTAACTATGGCTACACCTTC. It yields the protein CATSDRDRPNYGYTF.

This clonotype was detected ten times or more. The genes are TRBV7-3 and TRBJ2-4; 11 nucleotides align to TRBD2. The CDR3 covers 18 residues. Germline loops: CDR1 SGHTA, CDR2 FQGTGA. J was trimmed by 0 bases and V by 3 bases; bases with no gene match: 7. Here the CDR3 DNA reads TGTGCCAGCAGCTTTACTAGCGGGAGACCTTTAGCCAAAAACATTCAGTACTTC. It specifies CASSFTSGRPLAKNIQYF.

This clonotype turned up a few times. The J gene is TRBJ1-5, the V gene TRBV30; 8 bases map to TRBD1. The CDR3 is 16 residues long. Trimming cost V 1 base and J 7 bases; bases outside gene matches: 12. The germline V gene encodes CDR1 GTSNPN and CDR2 SVGIG (reference sequence). The CDR3 protein is CAWSGAGGGPEQPQHF. DNA of the CDR3: TGTGCCTGGAGTGGGGCAGGGGGCGGGCCAGAACAGCCCCAGCATTTT.

This clonotype was recorded many times. J is TRBJ2-7 and V is TRBV29-1, with D perhaps being TRBD1 or TRBD2 (5 bases each). The germline CDR1 and CDR2 sequences are SQVTM and ANQGSEA. The CDR3 spans 13 residues. The V and J ends lost 4 bases and 1 base respectively, with 11 bases between them. Here the CDR3 DNA reads TGCAGCGTTGTCCGGGACGGATCCTACGAGCAGTACTTC. Its translation: CSVVRDGSYEQYF.

This CDR3 is CASSYEPAGRGPQHF. DNA for the CDR3: TGTGCCAGCAGTTACGAACCCGCGGGCCGTGGACCCCAGCATTTT. The chain recombines TRBV6-2 or TRBV6-3 with TRBJ1-5, with D hard to call. Germline V CDR1 and CDR2: MNHEY, SVGEGT. This CDR3 region has 15 residues. V was pared by 2 bases and J by 10 bases, with 18 bases between.

This clonotype was seen only once. The chain links TRBV6-1 to TRBJ2-7; 8 bases map to TRBD2. Trimming cost V 2 bases and J 12 bases; bases outside gene matches: 9. The CDR3 is 13 residues long. The germline V gene encodes CDR1 MNHNS and CDR2 SASEGT. The CDR3 nucleotides are TGTGCCAGCAGTGAACCCCGGGAGGGGCCGCGGTACTTC. Translated, it gives CASSEPREGPRYF.